The next 13 T cell receptor beta chains were all read from a single sample in a study of blood T cell dynamics during melanoma immunotherapy. Using immunoSEQ multiplex PCR, the repertoire was profiled, and TCRdb retains in-frame clones only, with some absent. The sample has about 7,000 clones; roughly 84% are singletons. The time point denotes: pre-treatment baseline. The starting material was blood, obtained from a patient treated with checkpoint blockade. The receptors here all came from a human donor with melanoma.

CDR3 coding DNA: TGTGCCACCGGGGTCGAGGGTGGCTACACCTTC. It yields the protein CATGVEGGYTF. The chain couples TRBV28 to TRBJ1-2; D is uncertain. Looked up from germline, CDR1 is MDHEN and CDR2 is SYDVKM. The CDR3 is 11 amino acids. V was pared by 10 bases and J by 7 bases, with 13 bases between.

The V call is TRBV5-5, the J call TRBJ2-7, with D hard to call. The V and J ends lost 0 bases and 1 base respectively, with 14 bases between them. The CDR3 runs to 16 residues. Germline CDR1 SGHKS, CDR2 YYEKEE (reference sequence). CDR3 in amino acids: CASSLALAGVSYEQYF. The CDR3 DNA sequence: TGTGCCAGCAGCTTGGCCCTTGCAGGCGTATCCTACGAGCAGTACTTC.

This rearrangement joins TRBV6-4 to TRBJ2-6, with TRBD1 identical over 7 bases. This CDR3 spans 17 amino acids. The germline V gene has CDR1 MRHNA and CDR2 SNTAGT. The junction had 6 bases not matched to a gene; V was cut back by 4 bases and J by 0 bases. The CDR3 loop reads CASSAGDSHSGANVLTF. CDR3 nucleotide sequence: TGTGCCAGCAGTGCCGGGGACAGCCACTCTGGGGCCAACGTCCTGACTTTC.

This clone was recorded once. The V and J genes are TRBV7-9 and TRBJ2-1; TRBD2 agrees at 8 bases. Germline lookup yields CDR1 SEHNR and CDR2 FQNEAQ (reference sequence). The CDR3 is 10 amino acids. CDR3 sequence: CGAGGNEQFF. CDR3 sequence (DNA): TGTGGCGCGGGAGGCAATGAGCAGTTCTTC.

This chain connects TRBV7-2 to TRBJ2-7; D is possibly TRBD1 or TRBD2 (5 bases each). Germline lookup yields CDR1 SGHTA and CDR2 FQGNSA. Trimming left V 6 bases short and J 1 base short, with 13 bases between. CDR3 size: 14 residues. DNA of the CDR3: TGTGCCAGCAGTCTGTGGGACGGGTCCTACGAGCAGTACTTC. It is translated as CASSLWDGSYEQYF.

This sequence joins TRBV30 and TRBJ1-2; possibly TRBD1 for D (6 bases). CDR3 size: 13 residues. Germline CDR1 and CDR2: GTSNPN and SVGIG (reference sequence). V gave up 1 base and J gave up 8 bases, with 14 bases separating them. The CDR3 is CAWSGGTGSGYTF. CDR3 DNA sequence: TGTGCCTGGAGTGGGGGCACAGGGAGCGGCTACACCTTC.

The rearrangement links TRBV11-1 to TRBJ2-5; D is possibly TRBD1 (5 bases). Germline V lookup: CDR1 SGHAT, CDR2 FQDESV (reference sequence). The CDR3 runs 16 residues. Trimming pared 0 bases from V and 7 bases from J, leaving 18 bases between. DNA of the CDR3: TGTGCCAGCAGCTTAGCGAGTAAGGGGTCCCCGTGGACCCAGTACTTC. Protein sequence: CASSLASKGSPWTQYF. The entire variable domain, with the rest obtained from reference TRBV11-1 and TRBJ2-5, is as follows: EAEVAQSPRYKITEKSQAVAFWCDPISGHATLYWYRQILGQGPELLVQFQDESVVDDSQLPKDRFSAERLKGVDSTLKIQPAELGDSAMYLCASSLASKGSPWTQYFGPGTRLLVL.

Here the CDR3 reads CAWYPQGTGGETQYF. The CDR3, as DNA: TGTGCCTGGTACCCTCAGGGGACAGGTGGGGAGACCCAGTACTTC. J is TRBJ2-5 and V is TRBV30; 8 nucleotides align to TRBD1. The ends lost 5 bases at V and 5 bases at J; junction bases unmatched: 13. The length of the CDR3 is 15 residues. Germline values: CDR1 GTSNPN, CDR2 SVGIG (reference sequence).

The J gene is TRBJ1-4, the V gene TRBV28; unclear D gene. This CDR3 is built from 18 residues. CDR1 MDHEN and CDR2 SYDVKM come from the germline V gene. Trimming left V 3 bases short and J 6 bases short, with 23 bases between. The CDR3 protein is CASSFISPTEGNHEKLFF. CDR3 in DNA: TGTGCCAGCAGTTTCATCAGTCCGACCGAAGGAAATCATGAAAAACTGTTTTTT.

This clone was observed a handful of times. The J gene is TRBJ1-1, the V gene TRBV4-2; D is possibly TRBD1 (5 bases). This CDR3 has 16 residues. The germline V and J ends were trimmed by 0 bases and 4 bases, with 15 bases remaining between them. Germline V gene sequence: CDR1 LGHNA, CDR2 YNFKEQ. The CDR3 sequence: CASSQEEGKGSTEAFF. DNA for the CDR3: TGTGCCAGCAGCCAAGAGGAGGGGAAGGGAAGCACTGAAGCTTTCTTT.

This chain joins TRBV10-3 and TRBJ1-3, with D perhaps TRBD1 (5 bases). V lost 8 bases, J lost 3 bases, and 14 bases lay in between. Germline V gives CDR1 ENHRY, CDR2 SYGVKD. The CDR3 has 14 residues. The DNA for the CDR3 is TGTGCCATCCGCGAGGGGCTGGGTGGAAACACCATATATTTT. This translates into CAIREGLGGNTIYF.

The chain joins TRBV15 to TRBJ1-2; D perhaps matches TRBD1 (5 bases). Germline V lookup: CDR1 LNHNV, CDR2 YYDKDF (reference sequence). The CDR3 totals 15 residues. V lost 0 bases and J lost 7, with 15 bases in between. CDR3 protein: CATSRDRQSQVGYTF. The CDR3 nucleotides read TGTGCCACCAGCAGAGACCGACAGAGCCAGGTTGGCTACACCTTC.

This rearrangement joins TRBV25-1 to TRBJ2-7; perhaps D is TRBD1 or TRBD2 (5 bases each). The CDR3 length is 14 residues. Germline V gives CDR1 MGHDK, CDR2 SYGVNS. V lost 10 bases to trimming and J lost 7 bases, with 23 bases between them. The CDR3: CAMGSSRDACEQYF. The CDR3 DNA is TGTGCCATGGGATCAAGCAGGGACGCGTGTGAGCAGTACTTC.